The 7 T cell receptor beta chains below all came from one sample that was sequenced in a study of vaccination effects on CD4 cells after COVID-19. Method: immunoSEQ multiplex PCR; TCRdb's copy keeps in-frame clones and lacks some. The sample has roughly 33,000 clones; 75% are singletons. No antigens are known for them. Culturing for about 9 days preceded CD4+ T cell isolation. According to PCR results, the person was infected with SARS-CoV-2 between March and December 2020. Each participant was given two doses of one vaccine (BNT162b2 or mRNA-1273). Specimen: CD4+ T cells from PBMCs cultured without peptide, collected after COVID-19 vaccination. The origin of the receptors is a human donor who had a prior SARS-CoV-2 infection.

V gene TRBV5-1 combines with J gene TRBJ2-3; TRBD2 matches at 9 bases. The CDR3 loop spans 17 amino acids. V shed 4 bases, J shed 3 bases, and the junction held 12 bases outside the gene matches. Germline CDR1 SGHRS, CDR2 YFSETQ. CDR3: CASSVGLAGVMTDTQYF. Here the CDR3 DNA reads TGCGCCAGCAGCGTCGGTTTAGCGGGAGTAATGACAGATACGCAGTATTTT.

The rearrangement uses TRBV7-6 and TRBJ2-3, with TRBD1 matching over 7 bases. With V trimmed by 2 bases and J by 0 bases, 20 bases remained unmatched. The CDR3 totals 21 residues. The germline CDR1 and CDR2 sequences are SGHVS and FNYEAQ. The CDR3 is CASSLFPAGRGRGPSTDTQYF. The DNA for the CDR3 is TGTGCCAGCAGCTTATTCCCTGCGGGTAGGGGGCGCGGACCTAGCACAGATACGCAGTATTTT.

The rearrangement uses TRBV18 and TRBJ2-1; 10 bases fit TRBD1. This CDR3 has 14 amino acids. V was pared by 6 bases and J by 7 bases, with 6 bases of the junction left unmatched. Looked up from germline, CDR1 is KGHSH and CDR2 is LQKENI. The CDR3 DNA sequence: TGTGCCAGCTCTTCGACAGGGGGCGGGAATGAGCAGTTCTTC. It yields the protein CASSSTGGGNEQFF. Together with reference TRBV18 and TRBJ2-1, the CDR3 gives the full variable domain: NAGVMQNPRHLVRRRGQEARLRCSPMKGHSHVYWYRQLPEEGLKFMVYLQKENIIDESGMPKERFSAEFPKEGPSILRIQQVVRGDSAAYFCASSSTGGGNEQFFGPGTRLTVL.

This clone was seen once. This sequence joins TRBV4-2 and TRBJ1-2, with a possible D match to TRBD1 (5 bases). CDR1 is LGHNA and CDR2 is YNFKEQ in the germline V gene. This CDR3 has 17 residues. V was clipped by 4 bases and J by 4 bases, with 22 bases between them. In nucleotides, the CDR3 is TGTGCCAGCAGCCTCATTGAGGGGTCAGGGTATGTCTATGGCTACACCTTC. The encoded protein is CASSLIEGSGYVYGYTF.

This clone was counted between two and nine times. The chain uses TRBV11-2 and TRBJ2-5; D remains ambiguous. CDR1 and CDR2 (germline): SGHAT, FQNNGV. The CDR3 has 14 amino acids. Trimming cost V 4 bases and J 5 bases, with 14 bases left between them. The CDR3 DNA is TGTGCCAGCAGCTCAGGACCGGTGGGGGAGACCCAGTACTTC. Its protein is CASSSGPVGETQYF.

This chain links TRBV9 with TRBJ1-2; D unclear. Germline V lookup: CDR1 SGDLS, CDR2 YYNGEE. The CDR3 runs 12 residues. Trimming removed 0 bases from V and 1 base from J, with 1 base in between. The CDR3 DNA reads TGTGCCAGCAGCGTAGGTAACTATGGCTACACCTTC. Its protein is CASSVGNYGYTF.

The chain is built from TRBV2 and TRBJ2-1; 8 nucleotides align to TRBD2. The CDR3 consists of 14 residues. Germline CDR1 reads SNHLY; CDR2 reads FYNNEI. Trimming took 3 bases from V and 8 from J; bases not matched to a gene: 6. CDR3: CASSDAGGVDEQFF. The DNA of the CDR3 is TGTGCCAGCAGTGATGCGGGGGGCGTCGATGAGCAGTTCTTC.